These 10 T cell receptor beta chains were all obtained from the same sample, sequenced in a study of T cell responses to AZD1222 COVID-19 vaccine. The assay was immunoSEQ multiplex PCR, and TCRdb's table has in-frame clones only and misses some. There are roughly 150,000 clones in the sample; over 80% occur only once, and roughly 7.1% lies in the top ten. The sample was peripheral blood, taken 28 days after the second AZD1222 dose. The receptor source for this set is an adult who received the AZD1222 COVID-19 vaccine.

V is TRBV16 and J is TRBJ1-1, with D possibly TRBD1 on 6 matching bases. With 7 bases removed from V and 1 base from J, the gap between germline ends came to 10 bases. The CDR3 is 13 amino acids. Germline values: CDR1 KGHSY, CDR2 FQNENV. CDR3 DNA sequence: TGTGCCAGCAACCCGACAGGGAACACTGAAGCTTTCTTT. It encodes CASNPTGNTEAFF.

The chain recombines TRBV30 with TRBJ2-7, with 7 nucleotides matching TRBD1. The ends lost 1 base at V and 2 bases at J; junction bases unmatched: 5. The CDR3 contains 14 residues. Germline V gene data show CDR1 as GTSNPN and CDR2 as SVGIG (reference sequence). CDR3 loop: CAWSGPGGTYEQYF. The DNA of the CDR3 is TGTGCCTGGAGTGGTCCAGGGGGAACCTACGAGCAGTACTTC.

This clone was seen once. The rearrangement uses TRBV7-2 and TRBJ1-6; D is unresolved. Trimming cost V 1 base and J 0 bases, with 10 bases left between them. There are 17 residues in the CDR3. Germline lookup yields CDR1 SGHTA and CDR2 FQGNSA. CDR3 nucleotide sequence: TGTGCCAGCAGCTTAGAGGTTCCAGCCTCCTATAATTCACCCCTCCACTTT. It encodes CASSLEVPASYNSPLHF.

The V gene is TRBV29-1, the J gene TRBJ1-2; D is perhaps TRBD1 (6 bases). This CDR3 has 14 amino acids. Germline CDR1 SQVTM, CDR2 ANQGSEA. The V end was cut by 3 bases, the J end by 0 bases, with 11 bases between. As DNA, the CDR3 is TGCAGCGTTGATGGGGAGGGGGCTAACTATGGCTACACCTTC. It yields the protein CSVDGEGANYGYTF. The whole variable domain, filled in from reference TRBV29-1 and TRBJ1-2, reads SAVISQKPSRDICQRGTSLTIQCQVDSQVTMMFWYRQQPGQSLTLIATANQGSEATYESGFVIDKFPISRPNLTFSTLTVSNMSPEDSSIYLCSVDGEGANYGYTFGSGTRLTVV.

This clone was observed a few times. CDR3 amino acids: CASSVGQGGYEQYF. The CDR3 DNA reads TGTGCCAGCAGTGTAGGACAGGGCGGATACGAGCAGTACTTC. The rearrangement joins TRBV2 to TRBJ2-7; TRBD1 aligns across 8 bases. Trimming removed 4 bases from V and 4 bases from J; junction bases left unmatched: 6. CDR1 and CDR2 from the germline V gene are SNHLY and FYNNEI. The CDR3 is 14 amino acids.

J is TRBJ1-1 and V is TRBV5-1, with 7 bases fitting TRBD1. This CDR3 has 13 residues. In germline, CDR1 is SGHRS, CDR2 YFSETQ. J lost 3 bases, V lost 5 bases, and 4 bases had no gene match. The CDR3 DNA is TGCGCCAGCAGTATTGACAGGGACACTGAAGCTTTCTTT. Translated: CASSIDRDTEAFF.

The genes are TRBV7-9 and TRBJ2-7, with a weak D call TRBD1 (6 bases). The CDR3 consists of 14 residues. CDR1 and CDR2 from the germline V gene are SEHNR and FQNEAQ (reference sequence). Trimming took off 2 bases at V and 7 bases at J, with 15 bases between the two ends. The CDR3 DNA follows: TGTGCCAGCAGCTTACGCCAGGGGAGTTGGGAGCAGTACTTC. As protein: CASSLRQGSWEQYF.

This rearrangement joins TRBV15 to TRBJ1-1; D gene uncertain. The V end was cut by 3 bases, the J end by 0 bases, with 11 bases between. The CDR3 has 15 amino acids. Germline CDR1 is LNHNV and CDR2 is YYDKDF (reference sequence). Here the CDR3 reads CATSRDGLMNTEAFF. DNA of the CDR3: TGTGCCACCAGCAGGGATGGATTAATGAACACTGAAGCTTTCTTT.

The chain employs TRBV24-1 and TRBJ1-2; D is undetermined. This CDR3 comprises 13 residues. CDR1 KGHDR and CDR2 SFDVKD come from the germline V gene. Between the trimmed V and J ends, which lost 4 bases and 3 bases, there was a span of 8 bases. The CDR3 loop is CATSETDYYGYTF. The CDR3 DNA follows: TGTGCCACCAGTGAAACAGACTACTATGGCTACACCTTC.

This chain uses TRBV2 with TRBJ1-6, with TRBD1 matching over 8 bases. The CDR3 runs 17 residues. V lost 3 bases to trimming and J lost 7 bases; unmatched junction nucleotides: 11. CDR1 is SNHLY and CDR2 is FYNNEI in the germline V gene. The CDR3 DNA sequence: TGTGCCAGCAGTGAGTCGACAGGGGCACGGTGGAATTCACCCCTCCACTTT. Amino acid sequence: CASSESTGARWNSPLHF.